This T cell receptor (beta chain) was documented in a study of blood T cell repertoires in COVID-19. Study-wide background: Sites in the United States, Italy and Spain provided acute and convalescent COVID-19 samples. PBMCs, B-cell-depleted T cells, or T cells were the source of the cDNA or gDNA that made up the material.

Trimming took off 4 bases at V and 0 bases at J, with 12 bases between the two ends. The length of the CDR3 is 15 residues. Germline CDR1 and CDR2: SGHVS and FQNEAQ. Per the original methods: The authors estimated nucleated cell counts from reference gene primer amplification. Using immunoSEQ multiplex PCR, the repertoire was profiled, and TCRdb retains in-frame clones only, with some absent. V and J calls and clone size are as listed in that table; D and trimming were resolved from the DNA. The sample yields 200,000 to 250,000 clones, around 82% seen once. The sample comprised peripheral blood. The V and J genes are TRBV7-8 and TRBJ1-1, with TRBD1 as a possible D gene (5 bases). This receptor was obtained from a human donor in a cohort sampled during active COVID-19. This CDR3 reads CASSSPRGMNTEAFF. The CDR3 DNA sequence: TGTGCCAGCAGCTCCCCAAGGGGTATGAACACTGAAGCTTTCTTT.